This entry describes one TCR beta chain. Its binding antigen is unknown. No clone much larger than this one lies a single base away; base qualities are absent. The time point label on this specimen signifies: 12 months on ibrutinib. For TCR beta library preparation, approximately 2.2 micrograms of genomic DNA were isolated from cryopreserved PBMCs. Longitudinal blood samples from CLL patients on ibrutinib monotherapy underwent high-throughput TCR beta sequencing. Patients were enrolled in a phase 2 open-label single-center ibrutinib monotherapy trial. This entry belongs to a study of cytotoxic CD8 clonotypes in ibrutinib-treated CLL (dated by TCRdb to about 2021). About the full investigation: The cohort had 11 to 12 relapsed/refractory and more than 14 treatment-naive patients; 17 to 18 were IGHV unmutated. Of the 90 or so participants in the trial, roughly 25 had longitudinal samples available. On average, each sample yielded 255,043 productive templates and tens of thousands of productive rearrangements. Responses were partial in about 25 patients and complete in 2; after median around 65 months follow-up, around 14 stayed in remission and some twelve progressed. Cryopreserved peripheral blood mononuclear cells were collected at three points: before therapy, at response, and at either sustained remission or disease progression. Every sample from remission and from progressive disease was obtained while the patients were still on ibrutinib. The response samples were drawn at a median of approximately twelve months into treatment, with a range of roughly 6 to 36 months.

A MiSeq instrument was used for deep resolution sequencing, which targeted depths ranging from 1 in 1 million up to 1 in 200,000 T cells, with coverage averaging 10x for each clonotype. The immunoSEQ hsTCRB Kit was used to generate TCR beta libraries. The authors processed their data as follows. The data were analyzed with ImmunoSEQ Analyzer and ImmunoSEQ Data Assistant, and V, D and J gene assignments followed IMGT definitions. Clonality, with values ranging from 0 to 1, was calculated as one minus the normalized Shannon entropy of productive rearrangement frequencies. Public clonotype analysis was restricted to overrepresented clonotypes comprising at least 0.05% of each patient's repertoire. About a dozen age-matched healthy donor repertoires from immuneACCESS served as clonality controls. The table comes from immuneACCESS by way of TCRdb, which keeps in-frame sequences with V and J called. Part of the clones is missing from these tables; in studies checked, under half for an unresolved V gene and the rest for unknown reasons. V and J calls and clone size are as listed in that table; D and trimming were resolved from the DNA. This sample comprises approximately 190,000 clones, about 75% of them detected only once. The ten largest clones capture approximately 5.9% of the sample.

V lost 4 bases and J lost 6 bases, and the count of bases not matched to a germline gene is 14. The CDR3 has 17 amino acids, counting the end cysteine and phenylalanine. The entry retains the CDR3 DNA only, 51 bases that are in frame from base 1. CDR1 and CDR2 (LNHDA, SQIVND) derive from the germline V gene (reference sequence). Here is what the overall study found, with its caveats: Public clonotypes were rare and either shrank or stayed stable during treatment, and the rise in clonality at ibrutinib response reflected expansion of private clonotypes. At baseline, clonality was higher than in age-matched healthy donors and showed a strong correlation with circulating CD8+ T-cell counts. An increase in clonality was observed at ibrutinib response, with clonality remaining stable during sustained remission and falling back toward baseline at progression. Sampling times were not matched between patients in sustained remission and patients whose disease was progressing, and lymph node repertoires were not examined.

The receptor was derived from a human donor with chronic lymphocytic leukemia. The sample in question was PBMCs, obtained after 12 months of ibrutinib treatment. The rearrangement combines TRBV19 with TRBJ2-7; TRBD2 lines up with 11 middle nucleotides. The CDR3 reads CASSTGRPPGLAAEQYF. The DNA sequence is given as TGTGCCAGTAGTACCGGACGGCCTCCGGGACTAGCGGCCGAGCAGTACTTC. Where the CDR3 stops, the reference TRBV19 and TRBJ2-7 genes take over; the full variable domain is DGGITQSPKYLFRKEGQNVTLSCEQNLNHDAMYWYRQDPGQGLRLIYYSQIVNDFQKGDIAEGYSVSREKKESFPLTVTSAQKNPTAFYLCASSTGRPPGLAAEQYFGPGTRLTVT.